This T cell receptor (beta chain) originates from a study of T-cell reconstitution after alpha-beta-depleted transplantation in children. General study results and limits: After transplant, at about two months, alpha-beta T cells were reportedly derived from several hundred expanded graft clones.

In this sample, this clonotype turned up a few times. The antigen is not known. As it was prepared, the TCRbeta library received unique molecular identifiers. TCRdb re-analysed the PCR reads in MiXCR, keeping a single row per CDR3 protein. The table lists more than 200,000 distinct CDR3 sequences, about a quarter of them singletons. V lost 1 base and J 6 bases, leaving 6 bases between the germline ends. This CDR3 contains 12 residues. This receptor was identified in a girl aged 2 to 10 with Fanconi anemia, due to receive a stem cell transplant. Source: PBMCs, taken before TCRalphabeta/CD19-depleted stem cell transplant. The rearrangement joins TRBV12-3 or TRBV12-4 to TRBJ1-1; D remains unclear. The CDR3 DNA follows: TGTGCCAGCAGTTTAGTTCGGCCTGAAGCTTTCTTT. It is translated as CASSLVRPEAFF.